The next 29 T cell receptor beta chains were all read from a single sample in a study of cytomegalovirus exposure and HLA in healthy donors. The table came from immunoSEQ multiplex PCR; TCRdb's copy has only in-frame clones and leaves some out. The data show around 190,000 clones, with 85% seen just once and about 17% held by the top ten. The specimen was PBMCs. Every receptor here comes from a young man in good health and CMV-seropositive.

This chain joins TRBV6-5 and TRBJ2-6; D remains unclear. The CDR3 contains 14 residues. Per the germline V gene, CDR1 is MNHEY and CDR2 is SVGAGI. V lost 4 bases and J lost 1, with 5 bases in between. Written as DNA, the CDR3 is TGTGCCAGCAGTTGGAGTTCTGGGGCCAACGTCCTGACTTTC. Encoded protein: CASSWSSGANVLTF.

This clone was recorded once. V is TRBV28 and J is TRBJ1-4; the match to TRBD1 covers 9 bases. The CDR3 runs 14 residues. The junction had 5 bases not matched to a gene; V was cut back by 6 bases and J by 6 bases. Germline CDR1 is MDHEN and CDR2 is SYDVKM. CDR3 in amino acids: CASRSTGGDEKLFF. DNA of the CDR3: TGTGCCAGCAGATCAACAGGGGGCGATGAAAAACTGTTTTTT.

The chain employs TRBV9 and TRBJ1-6; TRBD1 matches 9 bases. Per germline, CDR1 SGDLS and CDR2 YYNGEE. CDR3 length: 19 amino acids. Trimming at V came to 3 bases and at J to 0 bases, leaving 10 bases not matched to a gene. CDR3 sequence reads: CASSARAGTGSSYNSPLHF. The CDR3 DNA reads TGTGCCAGCAGCGCGCGAGCAGGGACAGGGAGCTCCTATAATTCACCCCTCCACTTT.

This chain uses TRBV5-4 with TRBJ2-7; a weak D match, TRBD1 (6 bases). CDR3 length: 14 residues. Germline CDR1 is SGHNT and CDR2 is YYREEE (reference sequence). Trimming took off 0 bases at V and 4 bases at J, with 11 bases between the two ends. The CDR3 nucleotides read TGTGCCAGCAGCTTGGAACAGGGCGTGTACGAGCAGTACTTC. It is translated as CASSLEQGVYEQYF.

The chain is built from TRBV7-9 and TRBJ2-5; 8 bases line up with TRBD2. The CDR3 runs 13 residues. CDR1 and CDR2 from the germline V gene are SEHNR and FQNEAQ (reference sequence). Losses at the gene ends were 3 bases for V and 3 bases for J; bases not matched to a gene: 0. In DNA, the CDR3 is TGTGCCAGCAGCTTGACTAGCGAAGAGACCCAGTACTTC. This encodes CASSLTSEETQYF.

CDR3 nucleotide sequence: TGTGCCAGCAGAGGCGGCGGGGGGCCTACCTACGAGCAGTACTTC. It translates to CASRGGGGPTYEQYF. The V call is TRBV2, the J call TRBJ2-7, with 8 bases identical to TRBD2. This CDR3 comprises 15 residues. Germline loops: CDR1 SNHLY, CDR2 FYNNEI. Trimming cost V 6 bases and J 2 bases; bases outside gene matches: 9.

The CDR3 DNA reads TGCGCCAGCAGCCCCCGGAGGTTTGCTAATGAAAAACTGTTTTTT. Amino acid sequence: CASSPRRFANEKLFF. The gene calls are TRBV5-1 and TRBJ1-4; D remains ambiguous. The germline V gene has CDR1 SGHRS and CDR2 YFSETQ. This CDR3 contains 15 residues. V lost 4 bases and J lost 3, with 13 bases in between. Combining the CDR3 with reference TRBV5-1 and TRBJ1-4 gives the whole variable domain KAGVTQTPRYLIKTRGQQVTLSCSPISGHRSVSWYQQTPGQGLQFLFEYFSETQRNKGNFPGRFSGRQFSNSRSEMNVSTLELGDSALYLCASSPRRFANEKLFFGSGTQLSVL.

The chain couples TRBV6-1 to TRBJ1-2; 8 bases are shared with TRBD1. The CDR3 runs 15 residues. The germline V gene has CDR1 MNHNS and CDR2 SASEGT. V was clipped by 6 bases and J by 8 bases; unmatched bases: 14. CDR3 in DNA: TGTGCCAGCAGGACGGACAGGGCCGGGGTAAACGGCTACACCTTC. It encodes CASRTDRAGVNGYTF.

The chain links TRBV5-8 to TRBJ1-1; D remains ambiguous. The germline V and J ends were trimmed by 1 base and 10 bases, with 17 bases remaining between them. This CDR3 is built from 14 residues. Germline lookup yields CDR1 SGHTS and CDR2 YDEGEE. The CDR3 is CASSLFEFKFGAFF. The CDR3 DNA reads TGTGCCAGCAGCTTGTTTGAGTTTAAGTTTGGAGCTTTCTTT.

The chain combines TRBV28 with TRBJ2-1; TRBD2 aligns across 10 bases. This CDR3 contains 14 residues. The ends lost 6 bases at V and 10 bases at J; junction bases unmatched: 9. Germline V lookup: CDR1 MDHEN, CDR2 SYDVKM. CDR3 residues: CASSPPILAGEQFF. Written as DNA, the CDR3 is TGTGCCAGCAGCCCCCCAATACTAGCGGGGGAGCAGTTCTTC.

This chain links TRBV2 with TRBJ1-2; 8 nucleotides line up with TRBD1. The V and J ends lost 7 bases and 8 bases, in that order; junction bases with no gene match: 9. Per the germline V gene, CDR1 is SNHLY and CDR2 is FYNNEI. The CDR3 runs 13 residues. The CDR3 spells CASITGGLLGYTF. DNA for the CDR3: TGTGCCAGCATTACAGGGGGGCTGTTAGGCTACACCTTC.

The CDR3 sequence is CASSEGLAGGDTQYF. Here the CDR3 DNA reads TGTGCCAGCAGTGAGGGACTAGCGGGGGGAGATACGCAGTATTTT. The chain employs TRBV6-1 and TRBJ2-3; 15 nucleotides line up with TRBD2. The CDR3 totals 15 residues. With V trimmed by 3 bases and J by 5 bases, 0 bases remained unmatched. CDR1 and CDR2 (germline): MNHNS, SASEGT.

The J gene is TRBJ1-2, the V gene TRBV6-6, with 7 bases identical to TRBD1. Germline CDR1 is MNHNY and CDR2 is SVGAGI (reference sequence). Unmatched junction bases numbered 5, after V lost 5 bases and J lost 8 bases. This CDR3 has 12 residues. The CDR3 loop is CASSRQGDGYTF. For the CDR3, the DNA is TGTGCCAGCAGTCGACAGGGAGACGGCTACACCTTC.

The CDR3: CASSWDKNTEAFF. The CDR3, as DNA: TGCGCCAGCAGCTGGGACAAGAACACTGAAGCTTTCTTT. The V call is TRBV5-1, the J call TRBJ1-1; a possible D gene is TRBD1 (6 bases). The CDR3 sequence is 13 residues long. Trimming left V 3 bases short and J 1 base short, with 7 bases between. The germline V gene encodes CDR1 SGHRS and CDR2 YFSETQ.

CDR3 sequence (DNA): TGTGCCAGCAGTGAAGACAGGGGGGTCCTGGAGACCCAGTACTTC. It translates to CASSEDRGVLETQYF. The chain is built from TRBV2 and TRBJ2-5; TRBD1 matches at 8 bases. V was clipped by 1 base and J by 5 bases; unmatched bases: 6. The CDR3 sequence is 15 residues long. Germline V gene lookup returns CDR1 SNHLY and CDR2 FYNNEI. Combining the CDR3 with reference TRBV2 and TRBJ2-5 gives the whole variable domain EPEVTQTPSHQVTQMGQEVILRCVPISNHLYFYWYRQILGQKVEFLVSFYNNEISEKSEIFDDQFSVERPDGSNFTLKIRSTKLEDSAMYFCASSEDRGVLETQYFGPGTRLLVL.

J is TRBJ1-1 and V is TRBV27, with 8 bases that match TRBD1. The junction had 9 bases not matched to a gene; V was cut back by 8 bases and J by 4 bases. The CDR3 is 14 amino acids. Germline V CDR1 and CDR2: MNHEY, SMNVEV (reference sequence). The CDR3 DNA follows: TGTGCCAGCGGCAAGACAGGGGCAGGCACTGAAGCTTTCTTT. As protein: CASGKTGAGTEAFF.

This clone turned up a few times. The V gene is TRBV5-6, the J gene TRBJ1-5; 7 bases map to TRBD1. The CDR3 contains 14 residues. Germline CDR1 SGHDT, CDR2 YYEEEE. V trimming: 4 bases; J trimming: 2 bases; junction bases outside the gene matches: 3. The CDR3 nucleotides are TGTGCCAGCAGCGGCGGACAGGGCAATCAGCCCCAGCATTTT. Protein sequence: CASSGGQGNQPQHF.

J is TRBJ2-3 and V is TRBV27, with TRBD1 matching 9 bases. The CDR3 is 15 residues long. CDR1 is MNHEY, CDR2 SMNVEV, per germline (reference sequence). Trimming removed 7 bases from V and 4 bases from J; junction bases left unmatched: 9. CDR3 sequence (DNA): TGTGCCAGCAAGGACAGGGGCTACCGGGCAGATACGCAGTATTTT. Translated: CASKDRGYRADTQYF.

The rearrangement links TRBV5-1 to TRBJ1-2, with D unresolved. Trimming removed 4 bases from V and 4 bases from J, with 17 bases in between. Per germline, CDR1 SGHRS and CDR2 YFSETQ. The CDR3 is made up of 15 amino acids. The CDR3 bases are TGCGCCAGCAGCCCGTTTGAAGGTGCGGCCTATGGCTACACCTTC. The encoded protein is CASSPFEGAAYGYTF. Complete variable domain (other parts from reference TRBV5-1 and TRBJ1-2): KAGVTQTPRYLIKTRGQQVTLSCSPISGHRSVSWYQQTPGQGLQFLFEYFSETQRNKGNFPGRFSGRQFSNSRSEMNVSTLELGDSALYLCASSPFEGAAYGYTFGSGTRLTVV.

The chain couples TRBV4-1 to TRBJ2-7; D call uncertain. Germline assignment: CDR1 MGHRA and CDR2 YSYEKL. The V end lost 10 bases, the J end lost 3 bases, and 13 bases lay between the germline ends. This CDR3 region has 12 residues. CDR3 sequence (DNA): TGCGCCACCAAGGAGAGAATCTACGAGCAGTACTTC. This encodes CATKERIYEQYF.

The genes are TRBV13 and TRBJ1-3; tentatively, D is TRBD1 (5 bases). The V end was cut by 4 bases, the J end by 4 bases, with 11 bases between. The CDR3 has 14 residues. The germline V gene has CDR1 PRHDT and CDR2 FYEKMQ (reference sequence). In DNA form, the CDR3 reads TGTGCCAGCAGCTGGGGGGGGTCCGGAAACACCATATATTTT. This gives the protein CASSWGGSGNTIYF. The variable domain in full, completed from reference TRBV13 and TRBJ1-3, reads AAGVIQSPRHLIKEKRETATLKCYPIPRHDTVYWYQQGPGQDPQFLISFYEKMQSDKGSIPDRFSAQQFSDYHSELNMSSLELGDSALYFCASSWGGSGNTIYFGEGSWLTVV.

This chain connects TRBV28 to TRBJ2-7; D is ambiguous. The ends were cut back, 5 bases at V and 0 bases at J, with 8 bases in the middle. The CDR3 loop spans 13 amino acids. Germline CDR1 MDHEN, CDR2 SYDVKM. DNA of the CDR3: TGTGCCAGCAGTCTCTGGAGCTCCTACGAGCAGTACTTC. Protein sequence: CASSLWSSYEQYF.

This clone was seen more than once but under ten times. The V gene is TRBV30, the J gene TRBJ2-6; a possible D gene is TRBD1 (5 bases). In germline, CDR1 is GTSNPN, CDR2 SVGIG (reference sequence). The CDR3 is made up of 13 amino acids. V was pared by 5 bases and J by 0 bases, with 5 bases between. This CDR3 is CAWDSSGANVLTF. CDR3 in DNA: TGTGCCTGGGACAGCTCTGGGGCCAACGTCCTGACTTTC. The full variable domain, rest sourced from reference TRBV30 and TRBJ2-6, is SQTIHQWPATLVQPVGSPLSLECTVEGTSNPNLYWYRQAAGRGLQLLFYSVGIGQISSEVPQNLSASRPQDRQFILSSKKLLLSDSGFYLCAWDSSGANVLTFGAGSRLTVL.

This chain links TRBV30 with TRBJ2-5; 11 bases line up with TRBD2. Per germline, CDR1 GTSNPN and CDR2 SVGIG (reference sequence). Trimming cost V 3 bases and J 2 bases; bases outside gene matches: 8. The CDR3 covers 16 residues. CDR3 protein: CAWRRKTSGEQETQYF. The CDR3 bases are TGTGCCTGGAGGAGAAAGACTAGCGGGGAACAAGAGACCCAGTACTTC.

V and J are TRBV9 and TRBJ2-5, with 9 bases lining up with TRBD2. The CDR3 is made up of 20 amino acids. J lost 4 bases, V lost 6 bases, and 25 bases had no gene match. Germline V gene data show CDR1 as SGDLS and CDR2 as YYNGEE. This chain's CDR3 is CASNATTSGKHQVNRETQYF. The CDR3 coding sequence is TGTGCCAGCAACGCGACGACTAGCGGAAAACACCAAGTCAATAGAGAGACCCAGTACTTC.

The J gene is TRBJ1-1, the V gene TRBV2; no clear D. V was clipped by 9 bases and J by 3 bases, with 14 bases between them. The CDR3 covers 13 residues. CDR1 and CDR2 from the germline V gene are SNHLY and FYNNEI. CDR3 coding DNA: TGTGCCAGTACGGAATCCGGGTACACTGAAGCTTTCTTT. Encoded protein: CASTESGYTEAFF.

The V and J genes are TRBV6-4 and TRBJ2-1; 8 positions agree with TRBD1. CDR1 and CDR2 (germline): MRHNA, SNTAGT. V gave up 6 bases and J gave up 6 bases; unmatched junction bases: 7. The CDR3 totals 14 residues. The DNA of the CDR3 is TGTGCCAGCAGCCCGGGACAGGAGTTCAATGAGCAGTTCTTC. Protein sequence: CASSPGQEFNEQFF.

The chain couples TRBV28 to TRBJ1-1; D remains ambiguous. Germline assignment: CDR1 MDHEN and CDR2 SYDVKM. V was shortened by 0 bases and J by 0 bases, with 17 bases between the two germline ends. This CDR3 is built from 18 residues. Here the CDR3 DNA reads TGTGCCAGCAGTTTATGGTCCGGAGACGTAACCATGAACACTGAAGCTTTCTTT. It yields the protein CASSLWSGDVTMNTEAFF.

V and J are TRBV9 and TRBJ2-3; D not certain. The CDR3 sequence is 16 residues long. V lost 0 bases to trimming and J lost 0 bases, with 11 bases between them. Germline CDR1 SGDLS, CDR2 YYNGEE. CDR3 sequence: CASSVVGFTSTDTQYF. The DNA for the CDR3 is TGTGCCAGCAGCGTAGTCGGGTTTACTAGCACAGATACGCAGTATTTT.